This is a list of T cell receptor beta chains from one sample in a study of blood T cell repertoires in COVID-19. Method: immunoSEQ multiplex PCR; TCRdb's copy keeps in-frame clones and lacks some. The sample carries more than 300,000 clones, around nine tenths recorded once. Material for sequencing was PBMCs or T cells enriched from blood (not recorded which). These TCRs come from a woman aged 25 to 39 who had recovered from COVID-19. The CDR3 runs from the conserved cysteine through the conserved F or W. D genes are given only for firm matches. Clone size is given for some rows only: seen once, a few or many times, or a class if the clone is expanded.

v_gene,abundance,d_gene,j_gene,CDR3aa,CDR3nt
TRBV13,-,-,TRBJ2-1,CASSLGTPGYNEQFF,TGTGCCAGCAGCTTAGGCACGCCGGGGTACAATGAGCAGTTCTTC
TRBV4-1,-,-,TRBJ1-1,CASSQGQVYTEAFF,TGCGCCAGCAGCCAAGGACAGGTCTACACTGAAGCTTTCTTT
TRBV5-1,-,-,TRBJ1-2,CASSLVASGYGYTF,TGCGCCAGCAGCTTGGTGGCTTCGGGTTATGGCTACACCTTC
TRBV2,-,TRBD2,TRBJ2-2,CASSLAGGRFTGELFF,TGTGCCAGCAGCCTAGCGGGGGGGCGATTCACCGGGGAGCTGTTTTTT
TRBV2,-,-,TRBJ2-5,CASRQGSKTQYF,TGTGCCAGCAGACAGGGCTCGAAGACCCAGTACTTC
TRBV4-3,few,-,TRBJ2-3,CASSQDWRQTETQYF,TGCGCCAGCAGCCAAGATTGGCGACAGACGGAAACGCAGTATTTT
TRBV2,-,-,TRBJ1-6,CASRGGGDSPLHF,TGTGCCAGCAGGGGAGGAGGTGATTCACCCCTCCACTTT
TRBV30,once,TRBD1,TRBJ1-4,CAWSQKTGMGEKLFF,TGTGCCTGGAGTCAAAAGACAGGGATGGGTGAAAAACTGTTTTTT
TRBV10-3,-,-,TRBJ1-1,CAISEFGLENTEAFF,TGTGCCATCAGTGAGTTCGGACTGGAGAACACTGAAGCTTTCTTT
TRBV5-1,-,TRBD1,TRBJ1-1,CASSRTGGEAFF,TGCGCCAGCAGCCGGACAGGTGGTGAAGCTTTCTTT
TRBV19,-,-,TRBJ1-1,CASSTSRGKGTEAFF,TGTGCCAGTAGCACATCTCGGGGGAAAGGGACTGAAGCTTTCTTT
TRBV30,once,-,TRBJ1-2,CAWSDSTYGYTF,TGTGCCTGGAGTGACAGCACCTATGGCTACACCTTC
TRBV11-2,-,TRBD1,TRBJ1-2,CASSLLDRDGYTF,TGTGCCAGCAGCCTCTTGGACAGGGATGGCTACACCTTC
TRBV19,-,-,TRBJ2-2,CASKEVTGELFF,TGTGCCAGTAAGGAGGTCACCGGGGAGCTGTTTTTT
TRBV11-2,once,TRBD1,TRBJ2-7,CASSVGQGGSSYEQYF,TGTGCCAGCAGCGTAGGACAGGGGGGCAGCTCCTACGAGCAGTACTTC
TRBV9,-,-,TRBJ2-3,CASSVGDSAGTDTQYF,TGTGCCAGCAGCGTAGGGGATAGCGCCGGCACAGATACGCAGTATTTT
TRBV3-1/TRBV3-2,-,-,TRBJ1-2,CASSQDLEGYGYTF,TGTGCCAGCAGCCAAGATCTAGAAGGCTATGGCTACACCTTC
TRBV21-1,-,-,TRBJ2-7,CASFPGTGFGEQYF,TGTGCCAGCTTCCCCGGGACAGGGTTTGGAGAGCAGTACTTC
TRBV3-1/TRBV3-2,-,TRBD1,TRBJ1-1,CASSLPGQEAFF,TGTGCCAGCAGCCTCCCGGGACAGGAAGCTTTCTTT
TRBV2,-,TRBD1,TRBJ2-1,CASSAETGAYNEQFF,TGTGCCAGCAGTGCGGAGACAGGGGCCTACAATGAGCAGTTCTTC
TRBV6-5,-,-,TRBJ2-5,CASSYSTFQETQYF,TGTGCCAGCAGTTACTCGACATTTCAGGAGACCCAGTACTTC
TRBV3-1/TRBV3-2,once,TRBD2,TRBJ2-4,CASSSGGENIQYF,TGTGCCAGCAGCTCGGGGGGGGAAAACATTCAGTACTTC
TRBV6-5,-,TRBD1,TRBJ1-1,CASSYSATGTRSEAFF,TGTGCCAGCAGTTACTCAGCGACAGGGACCCGTTCTGAAGCTTTCTTT
TRBV6-1,-,-,TRBJ1-2,CASSEVGGIYGYTF,TGTGCCAGCAGTGAGGTGGGGGGGATATATGGCTACACCTTC